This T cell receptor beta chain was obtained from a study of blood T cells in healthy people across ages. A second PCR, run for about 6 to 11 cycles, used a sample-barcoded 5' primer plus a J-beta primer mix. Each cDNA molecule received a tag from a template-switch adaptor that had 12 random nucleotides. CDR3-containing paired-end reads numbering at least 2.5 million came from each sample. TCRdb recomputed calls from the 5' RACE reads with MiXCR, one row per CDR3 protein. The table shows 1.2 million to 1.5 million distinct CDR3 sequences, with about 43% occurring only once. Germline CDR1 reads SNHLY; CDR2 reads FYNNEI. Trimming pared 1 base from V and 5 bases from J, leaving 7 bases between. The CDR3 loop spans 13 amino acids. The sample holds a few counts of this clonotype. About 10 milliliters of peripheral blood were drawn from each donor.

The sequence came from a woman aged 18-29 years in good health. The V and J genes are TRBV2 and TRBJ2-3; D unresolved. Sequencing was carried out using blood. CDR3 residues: CASSEDLGDTQYF. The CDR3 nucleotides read TGTGCCAGCAGTGAAGACCTCGGAGATACGCAGTATTTT.